This is a list of T cell receptor beta chains from one sample in a study of cytomegalovirus exposure and HLA in healthy donors. Profiled with immunoSEQ multiplex PCR; TCRdb holds only in-frame clones, not every one. Of over 85,000 clones listed, around four fifths are singletons. Sequences were obtained from PBMCs. These receptors originate from a woman between 55 and 75 years old in good health and CMV-seropositive. CDR3s include the opening cysteine and the closing phenylalanine or tryptophan. The D gene is left open where the match is weak. Some rows mark clone size as missing; the rest say once, few, many or name a class of expanded clone.

J gene: TRBJ1-4
clone size: .
V gene: TRBV19
D gene: TRBD1
CDR3 DNA: TGTGCCAGTAGTACGACAGGGGGTGTTAATGAAAAACTGTTTTTT
CDR3 protein: CASSTTGGVNEKLFF

J gene: TRBJ2-5
clone size: .
V gene: TRBV4-1
D gene: .
CDR3 DNA: TGCGCCAGCAGCCAAGATCCGTATGTCCCAGGAGAGACCCAGTACTTC
CDR3 protein: CASSQDPYVPGETQYF

J gene: TRBJ1-2
clone size: .
V gene: TRBV4-1
D gene: TRBD1
CDR3 DNA: TGCGCCAGCAGCCTCGGACAGGGACCTAACTATGGCTACACCTTC
CDR3 protein: CASSLGQGPNYGYTF

J gene: TRBJ2-7
clone size: .
V gene: TRBV7-9
D gene: .
CDR3 DNA: TGTTCCAGCAGCTTTACGGGGTACGAGCAGTACTTC
CDR3 protein: CSSSFTGYEQYF

J gene: TRBJ2-3
clone size: .
V gene: TRBV6-1
D gene: .
CDR3 DNA: TGTGCCAGCTCCCCGCGGGCCGCAGATACGCAGTATTTT
CDR3 protein: CASSPRAADTQYF

J gene: TRBJ1-4
clone size: once
V gene: TRBV7-3
D gene: TRBD1
CDR3 DNA: TGTGCCAGCAGCTTAAATCTCAGGGGGCTAAGGGAAAAACTGTTTTTT
CDR3 protein: CASSLNLRGLREKLFF

J gene: TRBJ2-1
clone size: .
V gene: TRBV5-1
D gene: .
CDR3 DNA: TGCGCCAGCAGCTTGGCCGACAGTCCGTACAATGAGCAGTTCTTC
CDR3 protein: CASSLADSPYNEQFF

J gene: TRBJ2-7
clone size: .
V gene: TRBV6-6
D gene: .
CDR3 DNA: TGTGCCAGCACCCTCTTAGGGGGGGCAGGCGAGCAGTACTTC
CDR3 protein: CASTLLGGAGEQYF

J gene: TRBJ2-2
clone size: few
V gene: TRBV5-1
D gene: TRBD2
CDR3 DNA: TGCGCCAGCAGCTGGGGGGGAACCGGGGAGCTGTTTTTT
CDR3 protein: CASSWGGTGELFF

J gene: TRBJ1-1
clone size: few
V gene: TRBV7-9
D gene: .
CDR3 DNA: TGTGCCAGCAGCTGGGGGGGGAACACTGAAGCTTTCTTT
CDR3 protein: CASSWGGNTEAFF

J gene: TRBJ2-5
clone size: .
V gene: TRBV18
D gene: .
CDR3 DNA: TGTGCCAGCTCACTGATCGCGCGACAGTACCAAGAGACCCAGTACTTC
CDR3 protein: CASSLIARQYQETQYF

J gene: TRBJ1-2
clone size: .
V gene: TRBV28
D gene: .
CDR3 DNA: TGTGCCAGCAGCCAAACAAGGGCCGGGGTTTATGGCTACACCTTC
CDR3 protein: CASSQTRAGVYGYTF

J gene: TRBJ1-1
clone size: .
V gene: TRBV6-5
D gene: .
CDR3 DNA: TGTGCCAGCAGTTATCTGGCAGGAGAAGCTTTCTTT
CDR3 protein: CASSYLAGEAFF

J gene: TRBJ2-7
clone size: .
V gene: TRBV7-2
D gene: .
CDR3 DNA: TGTGCCAGCTCCCGAACCTACGAGCAGTACTTC
CDR3 protein: CASSRTYEQYF

J gene: TRBJ2-7
clone size: .
V gene: TRBV27
D gene: .
CDR3 DNA: TGTGCCAGCAGTCCGCCCTCGGGACTTACCTACGAGCAGTACTTC
CDR3 protein: CASSPPSGLTYEQYF

J gene: TRBJ1-2
clone size: .
V gene: TRBV6-5
D gene: .
CDR3 DNA: TGTGCCAGCAGGGAGGGCTATGGCTACACCTTC
CDR3 protein: CASREGYGYTF